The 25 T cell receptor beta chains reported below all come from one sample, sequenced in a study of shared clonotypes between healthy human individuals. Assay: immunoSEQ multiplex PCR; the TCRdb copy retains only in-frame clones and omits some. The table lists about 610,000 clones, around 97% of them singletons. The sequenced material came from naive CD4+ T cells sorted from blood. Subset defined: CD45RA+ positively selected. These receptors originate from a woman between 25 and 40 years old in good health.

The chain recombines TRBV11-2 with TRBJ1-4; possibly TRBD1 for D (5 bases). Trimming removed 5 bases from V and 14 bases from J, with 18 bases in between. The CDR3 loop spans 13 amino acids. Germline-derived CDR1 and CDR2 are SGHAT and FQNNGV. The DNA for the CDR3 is TGTGCCAGCAGCCCAGGGACGGGCGCTATGCTGTTTTTT. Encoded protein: CASSPGTGAMLFF.

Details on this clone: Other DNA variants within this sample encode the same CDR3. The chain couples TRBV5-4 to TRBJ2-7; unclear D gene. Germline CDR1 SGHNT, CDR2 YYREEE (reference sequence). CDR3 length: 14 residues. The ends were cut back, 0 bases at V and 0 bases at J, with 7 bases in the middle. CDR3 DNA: TGTGCCAGCAGCTTGGCCGGCAGCTCCTACGAGCAGTACTTC. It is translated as CASSLAGSSYEQYF.

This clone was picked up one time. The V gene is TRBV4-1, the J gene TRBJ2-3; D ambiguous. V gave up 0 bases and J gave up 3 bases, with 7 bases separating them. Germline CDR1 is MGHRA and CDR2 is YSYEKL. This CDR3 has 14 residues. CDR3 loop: CASSQDSSTDTQYF. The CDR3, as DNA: TGCGCCAGCAGCCAAGACAGCTCTACAGATACGCAGTATTTT.

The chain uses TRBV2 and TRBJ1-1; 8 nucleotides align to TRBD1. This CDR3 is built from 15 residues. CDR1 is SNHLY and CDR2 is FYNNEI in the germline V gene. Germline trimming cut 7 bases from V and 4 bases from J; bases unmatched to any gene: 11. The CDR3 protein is CASTGQGTGSTEAFF. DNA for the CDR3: TGTGCCAGCACTGGACAGGGAACGGGAAGCACTGAAGCTTTCTTT.

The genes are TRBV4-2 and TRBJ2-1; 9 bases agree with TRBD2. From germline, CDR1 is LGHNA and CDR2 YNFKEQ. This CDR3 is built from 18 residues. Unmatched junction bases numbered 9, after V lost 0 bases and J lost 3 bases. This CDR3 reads CASSQDYGREGRYNEQFF. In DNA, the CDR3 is TGTGCCAGCAGCCAAGATTATGGGCGGGAGGGACGCTACAATGAGCAGTTCTTC.

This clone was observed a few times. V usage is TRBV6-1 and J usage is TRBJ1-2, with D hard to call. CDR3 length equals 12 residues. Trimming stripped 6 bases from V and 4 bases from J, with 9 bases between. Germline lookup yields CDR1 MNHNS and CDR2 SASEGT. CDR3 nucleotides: TGTGCCAGCAGGACCCAGCCCTATGGCTACACCTTC. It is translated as CASRTQPYGYTF.

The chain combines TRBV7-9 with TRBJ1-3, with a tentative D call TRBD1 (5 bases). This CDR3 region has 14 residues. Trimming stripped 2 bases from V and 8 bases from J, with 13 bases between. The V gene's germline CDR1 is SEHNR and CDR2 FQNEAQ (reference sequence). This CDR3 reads CASSLHGASDTIYF. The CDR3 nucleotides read TGTGCCAGCAGCTTACATGGGGCTTCGGACACCATATATTTT.

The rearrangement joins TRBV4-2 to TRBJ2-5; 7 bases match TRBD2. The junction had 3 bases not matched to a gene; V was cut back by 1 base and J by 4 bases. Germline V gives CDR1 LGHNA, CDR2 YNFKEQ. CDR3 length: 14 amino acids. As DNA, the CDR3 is TGTGCCAGCAGCCAAGGATCGGGAGGAGAGACCCAGTACTTC. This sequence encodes CASSQGSGGETQYF.

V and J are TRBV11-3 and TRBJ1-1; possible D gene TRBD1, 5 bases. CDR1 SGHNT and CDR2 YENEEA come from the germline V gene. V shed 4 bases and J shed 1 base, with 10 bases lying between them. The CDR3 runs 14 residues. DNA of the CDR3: TGTGCCAGCAGCTCGAGGGGAGGGAACACTGAAGCTTTCTTT. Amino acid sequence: CASSSRGGNTEAFF.

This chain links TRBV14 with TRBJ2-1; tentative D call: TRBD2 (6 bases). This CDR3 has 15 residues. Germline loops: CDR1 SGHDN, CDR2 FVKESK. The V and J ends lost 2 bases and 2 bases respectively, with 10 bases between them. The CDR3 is CASSQTSRTYNEQFF. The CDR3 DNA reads TGTGCCAGCAGCCAAACTAGCAGGACCTACAATGAGCAGTTCTTC.

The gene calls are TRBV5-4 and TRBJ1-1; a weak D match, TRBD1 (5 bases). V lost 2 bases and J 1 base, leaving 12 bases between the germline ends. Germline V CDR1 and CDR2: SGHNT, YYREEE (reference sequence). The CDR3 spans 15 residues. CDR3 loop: CASSFPTTENTEAFF. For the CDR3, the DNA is TGTGCCAGCAGCTTCCCCACGACAGAGAACACTGAAGCTTTCTTT. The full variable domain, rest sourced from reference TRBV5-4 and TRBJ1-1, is ETGVTQSPTHLIKTRGQQVTLRCSSQSGHNTVSWYQQALGQGPQFIFQYYREEENGRGNFPPRFSGLQFPNYSSELNVNALELDDSALYLCASSFPTTENTEAFFGQGTRLTVV.

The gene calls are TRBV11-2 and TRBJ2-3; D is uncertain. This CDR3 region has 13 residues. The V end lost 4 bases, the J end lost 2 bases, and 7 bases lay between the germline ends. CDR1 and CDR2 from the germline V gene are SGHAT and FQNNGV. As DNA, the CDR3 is TGTGCCAGCAGCTGGCGTCCCACAGATACGCAGTATTTT. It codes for CASSWRPTDTQYF.

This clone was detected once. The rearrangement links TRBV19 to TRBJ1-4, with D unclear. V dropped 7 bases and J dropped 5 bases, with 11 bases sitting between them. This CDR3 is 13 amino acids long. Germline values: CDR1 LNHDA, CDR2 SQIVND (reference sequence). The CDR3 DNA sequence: TGTGCCAGTATGAACACTCCAAATGAAAAACTGTTTTTT. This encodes CASMNTPNEKLFF.

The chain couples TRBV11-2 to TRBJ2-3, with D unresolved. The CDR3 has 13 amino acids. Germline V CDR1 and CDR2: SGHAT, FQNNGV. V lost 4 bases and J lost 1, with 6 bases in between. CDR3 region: CASSSTGTDTQYF. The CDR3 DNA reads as TGTGCCAGCAGCTCCACAGGCACAGATACGCAGTATTTT.

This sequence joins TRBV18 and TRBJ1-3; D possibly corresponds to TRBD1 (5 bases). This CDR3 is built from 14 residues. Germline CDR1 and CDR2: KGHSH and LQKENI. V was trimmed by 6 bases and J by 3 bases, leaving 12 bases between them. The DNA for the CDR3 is TGTGCCAGCTCTTCTGGGGCGAATGGAAACACCATATATTTT. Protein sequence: CASSSGANGNTIYF.

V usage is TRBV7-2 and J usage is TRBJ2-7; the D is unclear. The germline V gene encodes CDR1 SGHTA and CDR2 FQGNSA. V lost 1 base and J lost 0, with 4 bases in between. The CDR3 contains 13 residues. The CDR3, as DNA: TGTGCCAGCAGCTTAGGATTCTCCTACGAGCAGTACTTC. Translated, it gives CASSLGFSYEQYF. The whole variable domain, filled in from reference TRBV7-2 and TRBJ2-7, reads GAGVSQSPSNKVTEKGKDVELRCDPISGHTALYWYRQSLGQGLEFLIYFQGNSAPDKSGLPSDRFSAERTGGSVSTLTIQRTQQEDSAVYLCASSLGFSYEQYFGPGTRLTVT.

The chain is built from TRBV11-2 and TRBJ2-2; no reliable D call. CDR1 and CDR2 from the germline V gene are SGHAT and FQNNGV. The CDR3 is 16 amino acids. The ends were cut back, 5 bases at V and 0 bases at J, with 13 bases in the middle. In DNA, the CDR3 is TGTGCCAGCAGCCCGCTTGTGACAACGAACACCGGGGAGCTGTTTTTT. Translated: CASSPLVTTNTGELFF.

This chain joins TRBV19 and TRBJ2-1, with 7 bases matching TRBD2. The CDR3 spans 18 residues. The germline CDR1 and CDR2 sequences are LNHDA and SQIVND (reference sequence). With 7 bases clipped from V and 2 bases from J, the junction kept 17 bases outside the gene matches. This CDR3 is CASTKWTSPTGPYNEQFF. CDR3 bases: TGTGCCAGTACCAAATGGACTAGTCCCACGGGGCCCTACAATGAGCAGTTCTTC.

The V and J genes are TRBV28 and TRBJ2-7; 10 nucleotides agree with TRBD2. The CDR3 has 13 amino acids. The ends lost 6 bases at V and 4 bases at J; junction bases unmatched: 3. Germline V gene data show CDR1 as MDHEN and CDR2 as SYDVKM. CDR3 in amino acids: CASRGTSDYEQYF. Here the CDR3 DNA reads TGTGCCAGCAGGGGGACTAGCGATTACGAGCAGTACTTC.

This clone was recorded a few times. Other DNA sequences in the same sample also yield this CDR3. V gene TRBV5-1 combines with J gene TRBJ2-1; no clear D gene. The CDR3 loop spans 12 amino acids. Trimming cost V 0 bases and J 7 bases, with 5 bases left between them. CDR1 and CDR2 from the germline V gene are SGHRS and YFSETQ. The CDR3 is CASSLDGNEQFF. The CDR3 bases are TGCGCCAGCAGCTTGGATGGGAATGAGCAGTTCTTC. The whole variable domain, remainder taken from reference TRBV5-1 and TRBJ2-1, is KAGVTQTPRYLIKTRGQQVTLSCSPISGHRSVSWYQQTPGQGLQFLFEYFSETQRNKGNFPGRFSGRQFSNSRSEMNVSTLELGDSALYLCASSLDGNEQFFGPGTRLTVL.

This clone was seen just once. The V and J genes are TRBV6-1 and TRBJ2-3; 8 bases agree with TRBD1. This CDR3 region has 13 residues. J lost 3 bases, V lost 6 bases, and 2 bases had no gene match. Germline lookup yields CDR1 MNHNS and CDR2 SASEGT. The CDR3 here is CASRQGATDTQYF. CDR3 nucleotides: TGTGCCAGCAGGCAGGGGGCTACAGATACGCAGTATTTT.

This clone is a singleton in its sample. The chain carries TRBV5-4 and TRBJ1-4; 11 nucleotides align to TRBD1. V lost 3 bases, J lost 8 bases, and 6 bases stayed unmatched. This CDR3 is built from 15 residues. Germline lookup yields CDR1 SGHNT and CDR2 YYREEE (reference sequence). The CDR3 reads CASSSPGQGEEKLFF. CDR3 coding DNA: TGTGCCAGCAGCTCTCCGGGACAGGGGGAGGAAAAACTGTTTTTT.

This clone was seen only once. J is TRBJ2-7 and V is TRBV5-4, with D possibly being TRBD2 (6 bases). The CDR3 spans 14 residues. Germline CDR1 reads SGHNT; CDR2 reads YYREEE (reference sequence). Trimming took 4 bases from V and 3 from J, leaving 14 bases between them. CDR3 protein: CASSGRQGGYEQYF. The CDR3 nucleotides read TGTGCCAGCAGCGGGAGGCAGGGAGGCTACGAGCAGTACTTC.

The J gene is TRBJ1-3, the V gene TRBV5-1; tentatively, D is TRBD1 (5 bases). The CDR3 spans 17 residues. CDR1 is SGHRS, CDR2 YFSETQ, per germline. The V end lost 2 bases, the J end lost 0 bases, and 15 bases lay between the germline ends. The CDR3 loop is CASSFGPQGFSGNTIYF. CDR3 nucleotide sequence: TGCGCCAGCAGCTTTGGCCCCCAGGGCTTCTCTGGAAACACCATATATTTT.

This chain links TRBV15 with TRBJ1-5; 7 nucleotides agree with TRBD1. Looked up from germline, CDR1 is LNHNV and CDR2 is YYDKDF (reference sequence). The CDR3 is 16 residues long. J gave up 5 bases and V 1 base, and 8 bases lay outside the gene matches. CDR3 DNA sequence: TGTGCCACCAGCAGAGCGCAAGGCAGGGGGGATCAGCCCCAGCATTTT. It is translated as CATSRAQGRGDQPQHF.